This TCR beta chain was sequenced during a study of vaccination effects on CD4 cells after COVID-19. Study-level points and caveats: Healthy vaccinees' vaccine-induced clones included only 1 of 255 that recognized common cold coronaviruses.

Here immunoSEQ multiplex PCR was the method, and the copy in TCRdb shows in-frame clones only, minus some. The data show 66,000 or so clones, roughly four fifths seen once. Following culture for approximately ten days, CD4+ T cells were isolated. Each participant was administered two doses of either the BNT162b2 or the mRNA-1273 vaccine. Trimming removed 6 bases from V and 4 bases from J, with 10 bases in between. The germline gives CDR1 MNHEY, CDR2 SVGAGI. The CDR3 consists of 13 residues. With respect to this clone: Its antigen remains unidentified.

The chain has TRBV6-5 and TRBJ1-5, with TRBD1 as a possible D gene (5 bases). This receptor was obtained from a human donor who received a COVID-19 vaccine. Here the sequenced sample was CD4+ T cells from PBMCs cultured without peptide, taken after COVID-19 vaccination. The CDR3 sequence is CASRRQLNQPQHF. The CDR3 DNA follows: TGTGCCAGCAGACGACAGTTGAATCAGCCCCAGCATTTT.